What follows is one T cell receptor (beta chain) and its context. Its specific antigen is unknown. Base qualities are not at hand, and no much larger clone is one base apart. From a lookup of the germline V gene, CDR1 and CDR2 are MNHEY and SVGAGI. The CDR3, cysteine through phenylalanine, is 13 amino acids long. Of the read, only the CDR3 DNA is kept; its 39 bases are in frame from base 1. V is pared back by 2 bases and J by 5 bases, with 9 bases lying between the germline termini. The data belong to a study of cytomegalovirus exposure and HLA in healthy donors (dated by TCRdb to between 2016 and 2019). Context from the whole study: A later analysis indicated that the 130 or so validation repertoires were generated on the platform also employed for the 600 to 750 repertoires of the first cohort. The study aimed to test whether signatures of past pathogen exposure could be identified by cataloging public T cell receptors. A separate validation cohort of approximately 120 different subjects was used in addition to the roughly 700-subject first cohort. To predict cytomegalovirus infection status, the study brought together high-throughput TCR immunosequencing, statistical association of individual TCRs with disease status, and machine learning. Study-wide conclusions, independent of this receptor: The authors suggested that the approach could potentially be generalized to other disease states and immunological phenotypes. In vitro tests confirmed that a few of the cytomegalovirus-associated TCR beta chains recognize cytomegalovirus antigens. The validation cohort had no HLA typing available for a later analysis, so co-occurrence within that cohort was assessed over all 120 or so repertoires. In a later analysis, TCRs clustered in the first cohort were found to also tend to co-occur in the roughly 120 validation repertoires, with 85% to 95% of cluster scores above 0. Across donors, most TCR sequences were observed very rarely, whereas some public TCRs were present in many individuals. Cytomegalovirus status was reported to be diagnosed by the classifier with high specificity and sensitivity in both the original and validation cohorts. A total of fewer than 200 TCR beta chains were listed by the study as associated with cytomegalovirus.

Donors formed part of the validation cohort, which comprised over a hundred subjects and was distinct from the first cohort of fewer than 750 subjects. Library prep was done by the immunoSEQ multiplex PCR assay. The original pipeline was this. A statistical classification framework was developed to diagnose cytomegalovirus status using the catalog of TCR beta chain sequences. As stored in TCRdb, this immuneACCESS dataset retains in-frame rearrangements with V and J assigned. A fraction of the clones does not appear; measured against another copy, unresolved V genes explain less than half of the discrepancy, and the remainder lacks a known reason. V, J and clone size are those of that table, while D and trimming were read from the DNA. For this sample there are roughly 150,000 clones; around 81% appear just once. In total, the top ten clones hold under 2.5% of the sample.

The specimen sequenced was PBMCs. This TCR was sampled from a man between 25 and 39 years old in good health and CMV-seropositive. Recombination linked TRBV6-5 to TRBJ2-5; no D gene can be assigned with confidence. CDR3 region: CASSYMVAETQYF. The DNA sequence is as follows: TGTGCCAGCAGTTACATGGTTGCGGAGACCCAGTACTTC.